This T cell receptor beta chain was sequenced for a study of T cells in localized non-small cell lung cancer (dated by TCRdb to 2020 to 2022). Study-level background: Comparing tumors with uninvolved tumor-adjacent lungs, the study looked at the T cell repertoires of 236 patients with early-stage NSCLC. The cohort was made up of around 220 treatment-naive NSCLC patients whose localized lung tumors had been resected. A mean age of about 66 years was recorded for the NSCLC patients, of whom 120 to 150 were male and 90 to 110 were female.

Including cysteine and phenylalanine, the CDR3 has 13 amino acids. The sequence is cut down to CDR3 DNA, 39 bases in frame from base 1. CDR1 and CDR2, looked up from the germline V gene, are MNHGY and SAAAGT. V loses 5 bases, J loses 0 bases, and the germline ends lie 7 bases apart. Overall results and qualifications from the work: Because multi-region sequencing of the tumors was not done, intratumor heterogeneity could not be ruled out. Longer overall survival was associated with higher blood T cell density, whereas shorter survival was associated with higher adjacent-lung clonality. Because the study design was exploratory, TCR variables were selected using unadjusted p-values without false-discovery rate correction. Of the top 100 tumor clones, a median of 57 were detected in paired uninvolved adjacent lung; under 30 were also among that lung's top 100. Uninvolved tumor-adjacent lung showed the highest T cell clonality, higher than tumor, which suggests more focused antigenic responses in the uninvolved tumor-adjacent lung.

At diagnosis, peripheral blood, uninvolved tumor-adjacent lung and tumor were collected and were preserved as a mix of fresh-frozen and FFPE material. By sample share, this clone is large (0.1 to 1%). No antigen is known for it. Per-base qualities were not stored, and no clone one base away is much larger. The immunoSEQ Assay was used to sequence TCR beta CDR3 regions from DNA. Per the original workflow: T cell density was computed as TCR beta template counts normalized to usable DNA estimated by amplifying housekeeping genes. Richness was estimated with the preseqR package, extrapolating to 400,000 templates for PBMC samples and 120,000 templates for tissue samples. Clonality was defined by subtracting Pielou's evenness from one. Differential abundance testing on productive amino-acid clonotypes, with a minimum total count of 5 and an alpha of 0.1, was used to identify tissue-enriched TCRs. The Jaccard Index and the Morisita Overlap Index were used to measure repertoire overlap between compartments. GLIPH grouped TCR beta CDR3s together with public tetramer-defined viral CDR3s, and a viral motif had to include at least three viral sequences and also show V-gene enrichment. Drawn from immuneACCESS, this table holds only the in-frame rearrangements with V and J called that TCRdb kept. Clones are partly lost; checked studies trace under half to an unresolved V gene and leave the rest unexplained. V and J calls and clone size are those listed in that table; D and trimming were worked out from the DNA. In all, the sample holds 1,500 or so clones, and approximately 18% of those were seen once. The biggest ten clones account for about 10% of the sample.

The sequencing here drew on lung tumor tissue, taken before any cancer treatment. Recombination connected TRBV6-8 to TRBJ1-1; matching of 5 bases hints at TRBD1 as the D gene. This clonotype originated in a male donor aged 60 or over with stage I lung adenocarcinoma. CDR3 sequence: CASSGHLNTEAFF. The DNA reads TGTGCCAGCAGTGGACATTTGAACACTGAAGCTTTCTTT.